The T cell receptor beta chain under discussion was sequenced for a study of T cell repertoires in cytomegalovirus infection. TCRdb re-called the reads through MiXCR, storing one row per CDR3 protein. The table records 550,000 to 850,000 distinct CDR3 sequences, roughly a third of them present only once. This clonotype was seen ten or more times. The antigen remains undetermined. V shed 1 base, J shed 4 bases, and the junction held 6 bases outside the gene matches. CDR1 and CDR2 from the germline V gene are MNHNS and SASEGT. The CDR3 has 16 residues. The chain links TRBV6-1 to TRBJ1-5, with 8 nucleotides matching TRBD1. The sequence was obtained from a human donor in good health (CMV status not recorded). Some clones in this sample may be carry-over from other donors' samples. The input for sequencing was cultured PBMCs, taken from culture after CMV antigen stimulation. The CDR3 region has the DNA TGTGCCAGCAGTGAAGGGGGGACAGGAGAGAATCAGCCCCAGCATTTT. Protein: CASSEGGTGENQPQHF.